This entry describes one TCR beta chain. This clone was recorded once. This receptor's antigen is unknown. Nothing much larger sits one base from this clone, and base qualities are not available. This sample was included in a study of cytomegalovirus exposure and HLA in healthy donors (dated by TCRdb to the late 2010s). About the full investigation: A later analysis indicated that the roughly 120 validation repertoires were generated on the platform also employed for the 600 to 750 repertoires of the first cohort. The study aimed to test whether signatures of past pathogen exposure could be identified by cataloging public T cell receptors. Besides the first cohort of 550 to 750 subjects, a separate validation cohort made up of over 100 different subjects was used. The study combined high-throughput TCR immunosequencing, statistical association of individual TCRs with disease status, and machine learning to predict cytomegalovirus infection status. The investigation overall reported the following: While some public TCRs were present in many individuals, most TCR sequences turned up only very rarely across donors. The study gave a list of under 200 TCR beta chains associated with cytomegalovirus. The authors suggested that the approach could potentially be generalized to other disease states and immunological phenotypes. A later analysis had no HLA typing for the validation cohort, so co-occurrence there was scored across all 110 or so repertoires. Cytomegalovirus status was reported to be diagnosed by the classifier with high specificity and sensitivity in both the original and validation cohorts. In a later analysis, TCRs clustered in the first cohort were found to also tend to co-occur in the 120 validation repertoires, with 94% of cluster scores above 0. A few of the identified cytomegalovirus-associated TCR beta chains were confirmed in vitro to be specific for cytomegalovirus antigens.

The library was produced with the immunoSEQ multiplex PCR assay. Per the authors' processing: A statistical classification framework was built to diagnose cytomegalovirus status from the catalog of TCR beta chain sequences. Drawn from immuneACCESS, this table holds only the in-frame rearrangements with V and J called that TCRdb kept. Clones are partly lost; checked studies trace under half to an unresolved V gene and leave the rest unexplained. That table gives V, J and clone size, and the DNA gave D and trimming. Counted in this sample were about 110,000 clones; 95% of them appeared once. The ten largest clones represent roughly 0.67% of the sample. The cysteine opens and the phenylalanine closes a CDR3 of 18 amino acids. The read is trimmed to its CDR3 DNA, 54 bases read in frame from base 1. V is shortened by 1 base, J by 2 bases, and the region joining them spans 20 bases. For CDR1 and CDR2, the germline V gene lists SGHVS and FQNEAQ.

Donors formed part of the validation cohort, which comprised about 130 subjects and was distinct from the first cohort of 550 to 850 subjects. Rearrangement joined TRBV7-8 to TRBJ1-2; the D gene is possibly TRBD1, with 5 bases matching. The clonotype was recovered from a woman under 30 in good health and CMV-seronegative. Sequenced: PBMCs. This receptor has the CDR3 CASSLVVARENDNYGYTF. The base sequence is TGTGCCAGCAGCTTAGTGGTAGCCAGGGAAAATGACAACTATGGCTACACCTTC.